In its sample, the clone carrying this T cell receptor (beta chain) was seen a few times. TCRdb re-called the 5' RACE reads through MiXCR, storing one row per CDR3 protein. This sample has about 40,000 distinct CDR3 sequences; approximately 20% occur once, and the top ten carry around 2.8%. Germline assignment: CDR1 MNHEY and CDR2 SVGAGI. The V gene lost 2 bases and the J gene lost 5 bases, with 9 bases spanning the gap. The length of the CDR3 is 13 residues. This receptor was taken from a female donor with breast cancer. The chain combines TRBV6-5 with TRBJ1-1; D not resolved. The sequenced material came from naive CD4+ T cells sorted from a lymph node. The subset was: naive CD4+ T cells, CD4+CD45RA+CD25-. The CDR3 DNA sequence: TGTGCCAGCAGTTACCGCAGTCTGACTGAAGCTTTCTTT. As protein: CASSYRSLTEAFF.